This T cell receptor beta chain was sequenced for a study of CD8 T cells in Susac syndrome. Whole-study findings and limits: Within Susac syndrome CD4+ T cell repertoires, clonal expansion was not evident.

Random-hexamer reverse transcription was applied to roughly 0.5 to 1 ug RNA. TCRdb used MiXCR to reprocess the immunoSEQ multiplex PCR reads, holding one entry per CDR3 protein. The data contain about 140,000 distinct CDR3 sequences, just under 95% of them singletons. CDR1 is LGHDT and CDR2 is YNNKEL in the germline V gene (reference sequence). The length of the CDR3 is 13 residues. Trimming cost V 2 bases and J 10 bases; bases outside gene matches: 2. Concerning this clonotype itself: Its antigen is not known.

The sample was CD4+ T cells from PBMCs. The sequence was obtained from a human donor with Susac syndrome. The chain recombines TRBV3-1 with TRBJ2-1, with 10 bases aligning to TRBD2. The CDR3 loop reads CASSQSSGREQFF. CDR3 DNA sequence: TGTGCCAGCAGCCAATCTAGCGGGAGAGAGCAGTTCTTC.